The T cell receptor beta chain under discussion was sequenced for a study of regulatory T cells in long-lasting Graves disease. Whole-study context: Over-5-year antithyroid drug use with positive TSH receptor antibodies defined persistent Graves' disease in the study. The study's findings and limits: The study found lower TCR diversity in persistent Graves' patients than in newly diagnosed ones.

Trimming shortened V by 4 bases and J by 2 bases, and 6 bases separated the two germline ends. Germline CDR1 reads SGHTA; CDR2 reads FQGNSA. CDR3 length: 12 residues. Construction of TCR beta libraries relied on iRepertoire HTBI primers and on Arm-PCR targeting CDR3 regions. TCRdb analysed the multiplex PCR reads with MiXCR anew, one entry per CDR3 protein. This sample yields hundreds of thousands of distinct CDR3 sequences, of which about 22% are seen a single time; under 15% belongs to the top ten. This clonotype was seen ten or more times. The antigen is undetermined. Documented time point: persistent/refractory GD, antithyroid drugs over 5 years with positive TRAb. RNA isolated from PBMCs was used to make the TCR library.

The TCR comes from a female donor with Graves disease. Sequencing used peripheral blood mononuclear cells (PBMCs), obtained when the disease was refractory, from a patient treated with antithyroid drugs. The chain carries TRBV7-2 and TRBJ2-7; no clear D gene. The CDR3 region is CASSSLPYEQYF. In nucleotides, the CDR3 is TGTGCCAGCAGCTCCTTACCCTACGAGCAGTACTTC. Together with reference TRBV7-2 and TRBJ2-7, the CDR3 gives the full variable domain: GAGVSQSPSNKVTEKGKDVELRCDPISGHTALYWYRQSLGQGLEFLIYFQGNSAPDKSGLPSDRFSAERTGGSVSTLTIQRTQQEDSAVYLCASSSLPYEQYFGPGTRLTVT.